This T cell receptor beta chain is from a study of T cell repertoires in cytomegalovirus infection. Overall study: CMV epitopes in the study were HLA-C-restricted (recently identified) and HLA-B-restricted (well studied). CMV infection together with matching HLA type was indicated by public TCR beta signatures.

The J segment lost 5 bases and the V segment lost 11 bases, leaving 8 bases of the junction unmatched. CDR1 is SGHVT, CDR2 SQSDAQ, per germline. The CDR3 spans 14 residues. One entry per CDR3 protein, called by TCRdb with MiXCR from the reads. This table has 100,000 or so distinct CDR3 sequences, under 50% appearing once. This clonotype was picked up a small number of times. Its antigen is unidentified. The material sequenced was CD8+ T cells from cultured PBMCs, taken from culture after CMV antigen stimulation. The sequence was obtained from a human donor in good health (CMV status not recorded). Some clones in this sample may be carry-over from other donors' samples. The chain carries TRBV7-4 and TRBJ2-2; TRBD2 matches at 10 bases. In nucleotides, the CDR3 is TGTGCCGGACAACTAGCGGGACGGACCGGGGAGCTGTTTTTT. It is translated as CAGQLAGRTGELFF.